These 10 T cell receptor beta chains were sequenced from one sample in a study of shared clonotypes between healthy human individuals. Libraries were prepared by immunoSEQ multiplex PCR; TCRdb keeps only in-frame clonotypes and omits some of them. Of about 1.5 million clones in the sample, under 99% were seen once. Sequencing used naive CD4+ T cells sorted from blood. Subset defined: CD45RA+ positively selected. These receptors all stem from a man aged 25-40 years in good health.

The chain carries TRBV5-1 and TRBJ1-5, with TRBD1 as a possible D gene (5 bases). V was trimmed by 1 base and J by 7 bases, leaving 12 bases between them. The CDR3 spans 14 residues. Germline lookup yields CDR1 SGHRS and CDR2 YFSETQ. CDR3 in DNA: TGCGCCAGCAGCTTGATGGGGGTCGGACAGCCCCAGCATTTT. This sequence encodes CASSLMGVGQPQHF.

V usage is TRBV2 and J usage is TRBJ1-1, with a tentative D call TRBD1 (6 bases). Germline V lookup: CDR1 SNHLY, CDR2 FYNNEI. The CDR3 is 14 residues long. V lost 6 bases, J lost 0 bases, and 11 bases lay in between. This chain's CDR3 is CASSAGTMNTEAFF. In nucleotides, the CDR3 is TGTGCCAGCAGCGCCGGGACAATGAACACTGAAGCTTTCTTT.

The gene calls are TRBV7-7 and TRBJ2-3; D is tentatively TRBD1 or TRBD2 (6 bases each). Germline V lookup: CDR1 SSHAT, CDR2 FNYEAQ (reference sequence). This CDR3 is built from 15 residues. The DNA for the CDR3 is TGTGCTAGCGGAACAGGGCCGATCGGCACAGATACGCAGTATTTT. This codes for CASGTGPIGTDTQYF. Full variable domain (missing parts from reference TRBV7-7 and TRBJ2-3): GAGVSQSPRYKVTKRGQDVTLRCDPISSHATLYWYQQALGQGPEFLTYFNYEAQPDKSGLPSDRFSAERPEGSISTLTIQRTEQRDSAMYRCASGTGPIGTDTQYFGPGTRLTVL.

J is TRBJ2-5 and V is TRBV5-1, with a possible D match to TRBD2 (6 bases). V shed 6 bases and J shed 4 bases, with 16 bases lying between them. The CDR3 has 14 residues. CDR1 and CDR2 from the germline V gene are SGHRS and YFSETQ. The CDR3 sequence: CASTRGGVIETQYF. The CDR3 bases are TGCGCCAGCACCCGGGGCGGGGTGATAGAGACCCAGTACTTC.

As to this clone: Different DNA sequences within this sample yield the same CDR3. This rearrangement joins TRBV5-1 to TRBJ1-5; the match to TRBD1 covers 7 bases. The trim removed 2 bases at V and 4 bases at J, leaving 3 bases unmatched. Germline-derived CDR1 and CDR2 are SGHRS and YFSETQ. This CDR3 has 14 residues. CDR3 in amino acids: CASSLGGPNQPQHF. CDR3 sequence (DNA): TGCGCCAGCAGCTTAGGGGGCCCGAATCAGCCCCAGCATTTT.

This chain joins TRBV5-6 and TRBJ2-7; the D gene is possibly TRBD1 (6 bases). Between the trimmed V and J ends, which lost 1 base and 3 bases, there was a span of 8 bases. Germline V gives CDR1 SGHDT, CDR2 YYEEEE. This CDR3 is built from 13 residues. The CDR3 sequence: CASSLPQGYEQYF. The CDR3 coding sequence is TGTGCCAGCAGCTTGCCACAGGGCTACGAGCAGTACTTC. Complete variable domain (other parts from reference TRBV5-6 and TRBJ2-7): DAGVTQSPTHLIKTRGQQVTLRCSPKSGHDTVSWYQQALGQGPQFIFQYYEEEERQRGNFPDRFSGHQFPNYSSELNVNALLLGDSALYLCASSLPQGYEQYFGPGTRLTVT.

About this clone itself: At the DNA level, this CDR3 is encoded by other sequences in the same sample as well. The genes are TRBV6-1 and TRBJ1-3; TRBD1 is a possible D gene (5 bases). The germline V gene has CDR1 MNHNS and CDR2 SASEGT. CDR3 size: 13 residues. Deletions cut 4 bases from V and 4 bases from J, with 8 bases between. CDR3 sequence reads: CASSVGDGNTIYF. CDR3 DNA sequence: TGTGCCAGCAGTGTTGGGGACGGAAACACCATATATTTT.

The CDR3 region has the DNA TGTGCCAGTACATTGACAGGGGGAGGCACAGATACGCAGTATTTT. Translation: CASTLTGGGTDTQYF. This chain connects TRBV18 to TRBJ2-3; 9 bases fit TRBD1. Germline lookup yields CDR1 KGHSH and CDR2 LQKENI. The CDR3 loop spans 15 amino acids. Losses at the gene ends were 9 bases for V and 1 base for J; bases not matched to a gene: 8.

This clone was detected once. The chain uses TRBV28 and TRBJ1-2; no firm D call. The germline CDR1 and CDR2 sequences are MDHEN and SYDVKM. This CDR3 contains 14 residues. V lost 7 bases to trimming and J lost 3 bases, with 15 bases between them. The CDR3 nucleotides are TGTGCCAGCACCCGGCACGGTTTAGACTATGGCTACACCTTC. Translated: CASTRHGLDYGYTF.

V gene TRBV11-2 combines with J gene TRBJ2-1; TRBD2 aligns across 8 bases. From germline, CDR1 is SGHAT and CDR2 FQNNGV. This CDR3 is 15 amino acids long. Trimming cost V 5 bases and J 8 bases; bases outside gene matches: 11. CDR3 DNA sequence: TGTGCCAGCAGCCTTAGGCCGGGACTAGTCTATGAGCAGTTCTTC. Its protein product is CASSLRPGLVYEQFF.